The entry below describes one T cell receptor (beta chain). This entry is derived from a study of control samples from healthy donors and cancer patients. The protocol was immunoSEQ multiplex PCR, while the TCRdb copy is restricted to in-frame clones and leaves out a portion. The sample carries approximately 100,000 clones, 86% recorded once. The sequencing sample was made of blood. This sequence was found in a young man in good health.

This chain's CDR3 is CASSTPGGPTDTQYF. CDR3 sequence (DNA): TGTGCCAGCAGCACACCCGGGGGGCCGACAGATACGCAGTATTTT. V and J are TRBV13 and TRBJ2-3, with D perhaps TRBD2 (7 bases). This CDR3 contains 15 residues. V shed 5 bases and J shed 3 bases, with 15 bases lying between them. Germline V gives CDR1 PRHDT, CDR2 FYEKMQ (reference sequence).